The T cell receptor beta chain under discussion was sequenced for a study of blood T cell repertoires in COVID-19. Study background: Samples came from the United States, Italy and Spain, spanning acute and convalescent COVID-19. T cells, B-cell-depleted T cells, or PBMCs provided the cDNA or gDNA that served as material.

As processed by the authors: From reference gene primer amplification, estimates of nucleated cell counts were derived. Measured with immunoSEQ multiplex PCR; TCRdb has only the in-frame clones, and not every one. That table furnishes V, J and clone size, whereas the DNA furnished D and trimming. The repertoire holds roughly 280,000 clones, with about nine tenths as singletons. Between the trimmed V and J ends, which lost 3 bases and 6 bases, there was a span of 11 bases. The CDR3 has 14 residues. Germline V CDR1 and CDR2: LGHDT, YNNKEL (reference sequence). This chain uses TRBV3-1 (or the pseudogene TRBV3-2) with TRBJ1-4; D is undetermined. The TCR comes from a man aged 45-60 years with acute or convalescent COVID-19. Sequences were obtained from peripheral blood. The CDR3 protein is CASSQRAADEKLFF. CDR3 DNA: TGTGCCAGCAGCCAGAGGGCCGCAGATGAAAAACTGTTTTTT.